The clone carrying this T cell receptor beta chain has just one count. Its antigen is unidentified. These data come from a study of OX40 agonist ivuxolimab in advanced cancers. Study as a whole: Dose-escalation patients had hepatocellular carcinoma, melanoma, renal cell or head and neck cancer. Study observations and caveats: Normalized T-cell clonal expansion was also low in some nonresponders.

Produced via immunoSEQ multiplex PCR; TCRdb's table is partial and in-frame only. This repertoire shows 70,000 to 95,000 clones, over 85% found once; its top ten account for about 20%. With 0 bases removed from V and 0 bases from J, the gap between germline ends came to 9 bases. Germline V CDR1 and CDR2: SGHRS, YFSETQ. CDR3 length: 15 amino acids. The chain has TRBV5-1 and TRBJ1-1; unclear D gene. The sequence was collected from an adult with an advanced solid tumor such as melanoma, head and neck, liver or kidney cancer. Sequenced here: CD4+ or CD8+ T cells sorted from blood, sampled in a trial of the OX40 agonist ivuxolimab. The CDR3 DNA follows: TGCGCCAGCAGCTTGGACAGTTACTTGAACACTGAAGCTTTCTTT. Translation: CASSLDSYLNTEAFF.